The clone carrying this TCR beta chain has a count of ten or more. These data belong to a study of CD8 T cells in ankylosing spondylitis. With 5 bases removed from V and 3 bases from J, the gap between germline ends came to 20 bases. This CDR3 is built from 17 residues. Via MiXCR, TCRdb re-called the 5' RACE reads, giving one row per CDR3 protein. The sample includes some 130,000 distinct CDR3 sequences, roughly 15% seen only once; the top ten take about 3%. This sequence joins TRBV12-3 or TRBV12-4 and TRBJ2-4, with D perhaps matching TRBD1 (9 bases). The source is a female donor with ankylosing spondylitis or in good health (not recorded which). The sequenced sample was blood, either unsorted or a sorted T cell fraction (not recorded which). DNA for the CDR3: TGTGCCAGCAGTCCGGGACAGGGTCGGGAGGGCAAAAACATTCAGTACTTC. It translates to CASSPGQGREGKNIQYF.